This T cell receptor (beta chain) was found in a study of blood T cell repertoires in COVID-19. For the study at large: Collection of acute and convalescent COVID-19 samples took place in the United States, Italy and Spain. T cells, B-cell-depleted T cells, or PBMCs provided the cDNA or gDNA that served as material.

Authors' processing steps: Counts of nucleated cells, estimated from reference gene primer amplification, were obtained. Sequencing used immunoSEQ multiplex PCR; TCRdb keeps in-frame clones, though not all of them. V and J calls and clone size come straight from that table; D and trimming were deduced from the DNA. Of about 200,000 clones in the sample, 80% were seen once. The sequencing sample was made of peripheral blood. This TCR derives from a woman aged 70-85 years with acute or convalescent COVID-19.

This CDR3 reads CSASEGLRETQYF. In DNA form, the CDR3 reads TGCAGTGCTAGTGAGGGTCTCAGGGAGACCCAGTACTTC. The gene calls are TRBV20-1 and TRBJ2-5; D is perhaps TRBD2 (5 bases). Trimming stripped 3 bases from V and 5 bases from J, with 13 bases between. The length of the CDR3 is 13 residues. CDR1 and CDR2 from the germline V gene are DFQATT and SNEGSKA (reference sequence).